The 3 T cell receptor beta chains listed next were all sequenced from one sample in a study of T cell responses to AZD1222 COVID-19 vaccine. The method was immunoSEQ multiplex PCR; TCRdb's version includes in-frame clones alone and lacks a portion of them. The sample holds 100,000 to 130,000 clones; approximately 90% are singletons and the top ten take 5% to 8%. The sequencing here drew on peripheral blood, taken 28 days after the second AZD1222 dose. Source of these receptors: an adult who received the AZD1222 COVID-19 vaccine.

Concerning this clone itself: A read error may account for a junction end that differs from germline. The rearrangement links TRBV5-4 to TRBJ1-1, with 7 bases matching TRBD1. The CDR3 spans 15 residues. In germline, CDR1 is SGHNT, CDR2 YYREEE (reference sequence). The CDR3 loop is CASSLGSTGNPEAFF. The DNA for the CDR3 is TGTGCCAGCAGCTTGGGATCGACAGGGAACCCTGAAGCTTTCTTT.

V gene TRBV15 combines with J gene TRBJ1-4, with 7 bases aligning to TRBD1. J lost 4 bases, V lost 0 bases, and 5 bases had no gene match. Per the germline V gene, CDR1 is LNHNV and CDR2 is YYDKDF (reference sequence). This CDR3 region has 16 residues. CDR3 sequence (DNA): TGTGCCACCAGCAGAGATCGGGACAGCGGTAATGAAAAACTGTTTTTT. This encodes CATSRDRDSGNEKLFF.

V gene TRBV6-5 combines with J gene TRBJ1-1; D is perhaps TRBD1 (5 bases). The V end lost 2 bases, the J end lost 4 bases, and 14 bases lay between the germline ends. Germline V gene data show CDR1 as MNHEY and CDR2 as SVGAGI. CDR3 size: 15 residues. CDR3 nucleotide sequence: TGTGCCAGCAGTTACCCGGTGGGGGGGGGCACTGAAGCTTTCTTT. Encoded protein: CASSYPVGGGTEAFF.